The following is a T cell receptor beta chain sequence with its context. The germline CDR1 and CDR2 sequences are MNHEY and SVGAGI. The CDR3 length is 15 residues. J was trimmed by 1 base and V by 5 bases; bases with no gene match: 7. This entry comes from a study of blood T cell repertoires in COVID-19. Sequenced by immunoSEQ multiplex PCR; TCRdb stores in-frame clones only, minus some. This sample has about 170,000 clones, with around 81% found just once. Sequencing used peripheral blood. The chain uses TRBV6-5 and TRBJ1-1; TRBD1 aligns across 7 bases. The sequence derives from a woman at least 80 years old with COVID-19, enrolled during active disease. The CDR3 spells CASSHFRTGNTEAFF. The CDR3 DNA reads TGTGCCAGCAGTCACTTTAGGACAGGGAACACTGAAGCTTTCTTT.